The clone carrying this T cell receptor (beta chain) was detected ten times or more. These data are taken from a study of T cells in Graves' hyperthyroidism and ophthalmopathy. The diagnoses drew upon clinical symptoms, serum thyroxine and TRAb, thyroid ultrasound and orbital computed tomography. The PBMCs had their origin in 7.5 to 10 ml of fresh peripheral blood. Amplification yielded TCR beta CDR3 regions, with RNA transcripts as the source. RT-PCR in the first round (using the HTBI primer set) targeted the TCR CDR3. MiXCR was run by TCRdb on the multiplex PCR reads, yielding one entry per CDR3 protein. The sample contains around 350,000 distinct CDR3 sequences, about 15% of which appear only once. Trimming took 5 bases from V and 6 from J, leaving 18 bases between them. The germline V gene has CDR1 SEHNR and CDR2 FQNEAQ (reference sequence). The CDR3 length is 15 residues.

The source is a woman aged 25 to 39 with Graves' ophthalmopathy. The sample comprised blood. This sequence joins TRBV7-9 and TRBJ2-3; D uncertain. CDR3: CASSIIVRIRDTQYF. CDR3 DNA: TGTGCCAGCAGCATTATAGTGAGGATCCGGGATACGCAGTATTTT.